These 13 T cell receptor beta chains were sequenced from one sample in a study of cytomegalovirus exposure and HLA in healthy donors. It was with 60 Vbeta and 13 Jbeta primers that the PCR ran. The repertoire was sequenced with immunoSEQ multiplex PCR; TCRdb's copy has only in-frame clones and lacks some. The table shows roughly 130,000 clones, with 80% occurring only once. The sequenced sample was PBMCs. These receptors all stem from a man aged 30 to 45 in good health and CMV-seronegative.

This chain connects TRBV25-1 to TRBJ2-3; TRBD2 matches 7 bases. The ends lost 3 bases at V and 1 base at J; junction bases unmatched: 7. Germline V gene lookup returns CDR1 MGHDK and CDR2 SYGVNS. The CDR3 has 16 amino acids. The DNA of the CDR3 is TGTGCCAGCAGTGACTTTCGCGGGAGTGGCACAGATACGCAGTATTTT. Translated: CASSDFRGSGTDTQYF.

The V gene is TRBV6-5, the J gene TRBJ2-1; perhaps TRBD1 as D (5 bases). This CDR3 is built from 15 residues. Germline V lookup: CDR1 MNHEY, CDR2 SVGAGI. V gave up 6 bases and J gave up 7 bases, with 19 bases separating them. The CDR3 DNA reads TGTGCCAGCAGGGGGAATTGGGGCCGTAATAATGAGCAGTTCTTC. This sequence encodes CASRGNWGRNNEQFF.

The V and J genes are TRBV12-1 and TRBJ1-4. TRBV12-1 is marked as a pseudogene. The CDR3 has 14 residues. The CDR3 sequence: CASSFVGGDEKLFF. In DNA, the CDR3 is TGTGCCAGCAGCTTTGTTGGGGGGGATGAAAAACTGTTTTTT.

The J gene is TRBJ2-2, the V gene TRBV28, with 7 bases identical to TRBD1. With V trimmed by 6 bases and J by 3 bases, 4 bases remained unmatched. Per germline, CDR1 MDHEN and CDR2 SYDVKM. The CDR3 sequence is 14 residues long. CDR3 residues: CASRDRLYTGELFF. CDR3 coding DNA: TGTGCCAGCAGGGACAGGCTTTACACCGGGGAGCTGTTTTTT.

This chain connects TRBV30 to TRBJ2-7; no clear D gene. The V gene's germline CDR1 is GTSNPN and CDR2 SVGIG (reference sequence). The V end lost 0 bases, the J end lost 3 bases, and 18 bases lay between the germline ends. This CDR3 contains 16 residues. The CDR3 spells CAWSVLIGFGGYEQYF. The CDR3 coding sequence is TGTGCCTGGAGTGTACTTATAGGATTCGGCGGCTACGAGCAGTACTTC.

CDR3 in amino acids: CASSLGQRNNEQFF. The DNA of the CDR3 is TGCGCCAGCAGCTTGGGACAGCGAAACAATGAGCAGTTCTTC. The rearrangement links TRBV5-1 to TRBJ2-1, with D maybe TRBD1 (5 bases). CDR1 and CDR2 from the germline V gene are SGHRS and YFSETQ. CDR3 length: 14 residues. The ends were cut back, 0 bases at V and 5 bases at J, with 9 bases in the middle.

This chain joins TRBV7-8 and TRBJ2-7, with D possibly TRBD2 on 6 matching bases. The CDR3 totals 14 residues. V lost 4 bases and J 3 bases, leaving 13 bases between the germline ends. Germline-derived CDR1 and CDR2 are SGHVS and FQNEAQ. Here the CDR3 reads CASSSTGLHYEQYF. The CDR3 DNA reads TGTGCCAGCAGCTCCACGGGACTTCACTACGAGCAGTACTTC.

The V and J genes are TRBV10-2 and TRBJ1-1, with TRBD1 identical over 7 bases. Losses at the gene ends were 8 bases for V and 3 bases for J; bases not matched to a gene: 12. The CDR3 spans 15 residues. The germline CDR1 and CDR2 sequences are WSHSY and SAAADI. CDR3 loop: CASATGFESDTEAFF. CDR3 bases: TGCGCCAGCGCGACAGGGTTCGAGAGTGACACTGAAGCTTTCTTT.

The V call is TRBV27, the J call TRBJ2-7; 9 nucleotides agree with TRBD1. Germline V gene sequence: CDR1 MNHEY, CDR2 SMNVEV (reference sequence). This CDR3 comprises 15 residues. With V trimmed by 0 bases and J by 2 bases, 2 bases remained unmatched. CDR3 amino acids: CASSLSTGGPYEQYF. CDR3 nucleotides: TGTGCCAGCAGTTTATCGACAGGGGGTCCCTACGAGCAGTACTTC.

The chain is built from TRBV11-2 and TRBJ2-7; no firm D call. The CDR3 totals 13 residues. Trimming took 5 bases from V and 4 from J, leaving 12 bases between them. In germline, CDR1 is SGHAT, CDR2 FQNNGV. For the CDR3, the DNA is TGTGCCAGCAGCCCCATAAGAGAATACGAGCAGTACTTC. Amino acid sequence: CASSPIREYEQYF.

About this clone: Its ends do not fully match the called genes, so a read error is possible. The CDR3 reads CASSAPGLAGDHLSF. DNA of the CDR3: TGTGCCAGCAGTGCGCCGGGACTAGCGGGAGACCACTTGAGCTTC. V and J are TRBV28 and TRBJ2-7, with TRBD2 matching 14 bases. There are 15 residues in the CDR3. Germline-derived CDR1 and CDR2 are MDHEN and SYDVKM.

The chain couples TRBV27 to TRBJ2-1; 14 positions match TRBD2. The CDR3 runs to 15 residues. V lost 4 bases to trimming and J lost 9 bases; unmatched junction nucleotides: 5. The germline gives CDR1 MNHEY, CDR2 SMNVEV (reference sequence). CDR3 loop: CASSSGTSGSLEQFF. The CDR3 nucleotides are TGTGCCAGCAGTTCCGGGACTAGCGGGAGCCTTGAGCAGTTCTTC.

The chain has TRBV5-1 and TRBJ2-5; 12 nucleotides align to TRBD1. Germline CDR1 and CDR2: SGHRS and YFSETQ. Trimming cost V 4 bases and J 5 bases; bases outside gene matches: 9. The CDR3 loop spans 16 amino acids. CDR3 amino acids: CASSRDRGLGEETQYF. CDR3 DNA: TGCGCCAGCAGCCGGGACAGGGGGCTTGGTGAGGAGACCCAGTACTTC.